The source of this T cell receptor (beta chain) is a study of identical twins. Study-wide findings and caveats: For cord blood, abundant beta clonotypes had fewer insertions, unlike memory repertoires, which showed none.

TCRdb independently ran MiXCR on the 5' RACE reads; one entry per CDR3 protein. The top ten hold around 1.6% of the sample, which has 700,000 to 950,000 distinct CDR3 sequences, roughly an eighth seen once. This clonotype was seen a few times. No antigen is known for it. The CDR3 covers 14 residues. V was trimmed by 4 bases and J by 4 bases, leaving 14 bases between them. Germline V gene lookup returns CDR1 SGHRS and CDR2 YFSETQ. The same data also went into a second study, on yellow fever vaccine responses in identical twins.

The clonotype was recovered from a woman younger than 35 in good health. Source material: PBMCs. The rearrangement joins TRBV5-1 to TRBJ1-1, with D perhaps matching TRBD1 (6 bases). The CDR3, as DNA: TGCGCCAGCAGCCCTTCGGGGGGGGCCACTGAAGCTTTCTTT. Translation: CASSPSGGATEAFF.